This T cell receptor beta chain was identified during a study of cytomegalovirus exposure and HLA in healthy donors. Findings and limits, study-wide: The authors listed approximately 150 TCR beta chains as cytomegalovirus-associated.

The sample holds a few counts of this clone. What it recognizes is unknown. PCR involved 60 Vbeta and 13 Jbeta primers. Assay used: immunoSEQ multiplex PCR; TCRdb lists only in-frame clones, some missing. The sample gives about 100,000 clones, 80% of which show up once; 7.3% is in the top ten. The CDR3 runs to 16 residues. Germline V gene sequence: CDR1 MRHNA, CDR2 SNTAGT. J gave up 5 bases and V 0 bases, and 4 bases lay outside the gene matches. The chain joins TRBV6-4 to TRBJ2-1, with 10 bases lining up with TRBD2. This TCR derives from a man aged 25-45 years in good health and CMV-seronegative. The sequenced sample was PBMCs. CDR3 sequence: CASSDSVAGGHNEQFF. CDR3 DNA sequence: TGTGCCAGCAGTGACTCAGTAGCGGGGGGTCACAATGAGCAGTTCTTC.